This is a list of T cell receptor beta chains from one sample in a study of T cell responses to AZD1222 COVID-19 vaccine. Assay: immunoSEQ multiplex PCR; the TCRdb copy retains only in-frame clones and omits some. The sample yields around 100,000 clones, 88% seen once. Sequencing was performed on peripheral blood, taken on day 0 of AZD1222 vaccination. All receptors come from an adult in good health. Both conserved end residues are part of each CDR3. A D gene is named only where the DNA matches it firmly. Expanded clones are given a class, and other clones once, few, many or no size at all.

v_call	j_call	clone_size	d_call	cdr3_aa	cdr3_nt
TRBV28	TRBJ1-2	-	TRBD1	CASSPPTGINYGYTF	TGTGCCAGCAGTCCCCCGACAGGGATTAACTATGGCTACACCTTC
TRBV5-5	TRBJ2-1	-	-	CASSFSGDEQFF	TGTGCCAGCAGCTTTTCTGGGGATGAGCAGTTCTTC
TRBV27	TRBJ1-4	-	-	CASSLRPQGEKLFF	TGTGCCAGCAGTTTACGACCCCAGGGTGAAAAACTGTTTTTT
TRBV2	TRBJ1-1	-	TRBD1	CASIRLDRGLVRAFF	TGTGCCAGCATTAGATTAGACAGGGGGCTTGTTCGAGCTTTCTTT
TRBV6-6	TRBJ2-3	-	TRBD1	CASRQGNTDTQYF	TGTGCCAGTCGACAGGGGAACACAGATACGCAGTATTTT
TRBV30	TRBJ1-2	-	-	CAWSGTGDYGYTF	TGTGCCTGGAGCGGAACGGGAGACTATGGCTACACCTTC
TRBV4-1	TRBJ2-5	few	-	CASSPTGSQETQYF	TGCGCCAGCAGCCCAACAGGGTCCCAAGAGACCCAGTACTTC
TRBV4-3	TRBJ1-2	-	-	CASSARGEYGYTF	TGCGCCAGCAGCGCAAGGGGCGAGTATGGCTACACCTTC
TRBV29-1	TRBJ2-1	-	-	CSVEEAGASSYNEQFF	TGCAGCGTTGAAGAGGCAGGGGCTAGCTCCTACAATGAGCAGTTCTTC
TRBV5-4	TRBJ2-7	-	TRBD1	CASSSGQGVREQYF	TGTGCCAGCAGCTCCGGACAGGGGGTGAGGGAGCAGTACTTC
TRBV18	TRBJ2-7	-	TRBD2	CASSPSGNEQYF	TGTGCCAGCTCACCAAGCGGGAACGAGCAGTACTTC
TRBV28	TRBJ2-7	-	TRBD2	CASSPGLAGGEQYF	TGTGCCAGCAGTCCGGGACTAGCGGGAGGCGAGCAGTACTTC
TRBV27	TRBJ1-5	-	-	CASSNLQGGNQPQHF	TGTGCCAGCAGTAATTTACAGGGAGGCAATCAGCCCCAGCATTTT